This is a list of T cell receptor beta chains from one sample in a study of T cell responses to AZD1222 COVID-19 vaccine. Profiling relied on immunoSEQ multiplex PCR, and the TCRdb table lists in-frame clones only, not all of them. Of some 150,000 clones in the sample, approximately 88% are singletons; the top ten hold around 2.1%. Sequencing used peripheral blood, obtained on day 0 of AZD1222 vaccination. These receptors were taken from an adult in good health. Each CDR3 is given with its conserved first and last residue. D genes are given only for firm matches. Part of the rows lack a size; the others show once, few, many or a class for expanded clones.

j_call | clone_size | v_call | d_call | cdr3_aa | cdr3_nt
TRBJ2-4 | . | TRBV30 | TRBD2 | CAWSPLGRSGDIQYF | TGTGCCTGGAGCCCCCTCGGGAGGAGTGGTGACATTCAGTACTTC
TRBJ2-5 | . | TRBV14 | TRBD1 | CASSQPALTGGMGAQYF | TGTGCCAGCAGCCAACCGGCGCTGACAGGGGGTATGGGGGCCCAGTACTTC
TRBJ1-1 | once | TRBV7-2 | . | CASSLIRRNTEAFF | TGTGCCAGCAGCTTGATCCGGAGGAACACTGAAGCTTTCTTT
TRBJ2-3 | once | TRBV7-2 | TRBD2 | CASSLAPTSGRATDTQYF | TGTGCCAGCAGCTTAGCCCCGACTAGCGGGAGGGCGACAGATACGCAGTATTTT
TRBJ2-3 | . | TRBV11-3 | TRBD2 | CASSLAPAGRGDTQYF | TGTGCCAGCAGCTTAGCCCCAGCGGGAAGGGGAGATACGCAGTATTTT
TRBJ2-1 | once | TRBV15 | . | CATRRSRVLDNEQFF | TGTGCCACCAGGAGATCGAGGGTTCTGGACAATGAGCAGTTCTTC
TRBJ1-2 | . | TRBV7-2 | . | CASSFTAGPTYGYTF | TGTGCCAGCAGCTTCACGGCAGGCCCGACTTATGGCTACACCTTC
TRBJ2-2 | . | TRBV19 | TRBD1 | CASRHRGLNTGELFF | TGTGCCAGTAGACACAGGGGGCTGAACACCGGGGAGCTGTTTTTT
TRBJ2-1 | . | TRBV7-2 | TRBD2 | CASSPRLAGGRNEQFF | TGTGCCAGCAGCCCGCGACTAGCGGGAGGGAGAAATGAGCAGTTCTTC
TRBJ1-2 | . | TRBV7-2 | . | CASSLAPGYYGYTF | TGTGCCAGCAGCTTAGCGCCGGGTTACTATGGCTACACCTTC
TRBJ1-2 | . | TRBV6-5 | TRBD1 | CASTRDSYGYTF | TGTGCCAGCACCCGGGACAGCTATGGCTACACCTTC
TRBJ1-5 | . | TRBV12-3/TRBV12-4 | . | CASSLTLNQPQHF | TGTGCCAGCAGTTTAACACTTAATCAGCCCCAGCATTTT
TRBJ2-7 | . | TRBV25-1 | . | CASSETHEQYF | TGTGCCAGCAGTGAAACCCACGAGCAGTACTTC
TRBJ1-5 | . | TRBV19 | . | CASSIRAGNQPQHF | TGTGCCAGTAGTATTCGGGCGGGCAATCAGCCCCAGCATTTT
TRBJ1-5 | . | TRBV6-4 | TRBD1 | CASSEDRVNQPQHF | TGTGCCAGCAGTGAGGACAGGGTAAATCAGCCCCAGCATTTT
TRBJ1-5 | . | TRBV5-6 | TRBD1 | CASSPGQGGNQPQHF | TGTGCCAGCAGCCCTGGACAGGGCGGCAATCAGCCCCAGCATTTT
TRBJ2-7 | once | TRBV3-1/TRBV3-2 | . | CASSQELAETYEQYF | TGTGCCAGCAGCCAAGAACTGGCAGAGACCTACGAGCAGTACTTC
TRBJ2-2 | . | TRBV10-3 | . | CAISDHQLGTGELFF | TGTGCCATCAGTGACCACCAGTTGGGAACCGGGGAGCTGTTTTTT
TRBJ1-1 | once | TRBV19 | . | CASSIGAGITNTEAFF | TGTGCCAGTAGTATAGGGGCGGGGATCACGAACACTGAAGCTTTCTTT
TRBJ1-1 | . | TRBV14 | . | CASSHKNTEAFF | TGTGCCAGCAGCCACAAGAACACTGAAGCTTTCTTT
TRBJ1-4 | . | TRBV28 | TRBD1 | CAVRQGARGNEKLFF | TGTGCCGTTAGACAGGGGGCTAGGGGTAATGAAAAACTGTTTTTT
TRBJ2-1 | once | TRBV20-1 | . | CSAKYHNEQFF | TGCAGTGCCAAGTACCACAATGAGCAGTTCTTC
TRBJ2-7 | . | TRBV7-2 | TRBD2 | CASSSSTSGYEQYF | TGTGCCAGCAGCTCCTCCACTAGCGGATACGAGCAGTACTTC
TRBJ2-5 | . | TRBV6-5 | TRBD1 | CASRADRVLETQYF | TGTGCCAGCAGAGCGGACAGGGTGTTGGAGACCCAGTACTTC
TRBJ1-2 | few | TRBV9 | . | CASRDRRTASF | TGTGCCAGCAGAGACCGTCGGACAGCGTCCTTC
TRBJ1-3 | . | TRBV18 | . | CASSPGTSAGNTIYF | TGTGCCAGCTCACCAGGGACCAGCGCCGGAAACACCATATATTTT
TRBJ1-2 | . | TRBV30 | . | CAWSAPLIF | TGTGCCTGGAGTGCCCCTCTTATCTTC
TRBJ2-1 | few | TRBV19 | . | CASSIKGNNEQFF | TGTGCCAGTAGTATTAAGGGAAACAATGAGCAGTTCTTC
TRBJ1-4 | . | TRBV6-5 | TRBD1 | CASSLGQANEKLFF | TGTGCCAGCAGTTTGGGACAGGCTAATGAAAAACTGTTTTTT
TRBJ2-7 | few | TRBV7-3 | . | CASSLGGGPQYF | TGTGCCAGCAGCTTGGGAGGGGGGCCGCAGTACTTC
TRBJ1-5 | . | TRBV7-9 | . | CASSKGGLGQPQHF | TGTGCCAGCAGCAAAGGGGGGCTAGGTCAGCCCCAGCATTTT
TRBJ2-1 | . | TRBV9 | TRBD2 | CASSVDPAGVHNEQFF | TGTGCCAGCAGCGTAGATCCAGCGGGAGTCCACAATGAGCAGTTCTTC
TRBJ1-5 | . | TRBV19 | . | CASSIYLSNQPQHF | TGTGCCAGTAGTATATACCTTAGCAATCAGCCCCAGCATTTT
TRBJ2-2 | . | TRBV5-4 | . | CASSLRPLDTGELFF | TGTGCCAGCAGCTTAAGACCGTTAGACACCGGGGAGCTGTTTTTT
TRBJ2-3 | . | TRBV27 | . | CASSFRGWDTQYF | TGTGCCAGCAGTTTTCGGGGTTGGGATACGCAGTATTTT
TRBJ1-2 | . | TRBV18 | . | CASSPSIQGMNYGYTF | TGTGCCAGCTCACCAAGTATCCAGGGAATGAACTATGGCTACACCTTC
TRBJ1-2 | once | TRBV30 | . | CALKISGANYGYTF | TGTGCCTTAAAGATATCCGGAGCAAACTATGGCTACACCTTC
TRBJ1-5 | . | TRBV19 | . | CASGDLGQPQHF | TGTGCCAGTGGGGACTTAGGTCAGCCCCAGCATTTT
TRBJ2-7 | . | TRBV29-1 | . | CSVEEGDEQYF | TGCAGCGTTGAGGAGGGGGATGAGCAGTACTTC
TRBJ1-1 | . | TRBV5-1 | TRBD1 | CASSLLTGAGNEAFF | TGCGCCAGCAGTCTCCTTACAGGGGCCGGCAATGAAGCTTTCTTT
TRBJ1-3 | . | TRBV20-1 | TRBD1 | CSASPRTGGAGNTIYF | TGCAGTGCTAGTCCGCGGACAGGGGGCGCTGGAAACACCATATATTTT
TRBJ2-3 | . | TRBV4-3 | TRBD1 | CASSPGQGITDTQYF | TGCGCCAGCAGCCCCGGACAGGGGATCACAGATACGCAGTATTTT
TRBJ2-2 | . | TRBV6-2/TRBV6-3 | . | CASSPSAGELFF | TGTGCCAGCAGTCCGAGCGCGGGGGAGCTGTTTTTT
TRBJ2-7 | . | TRBV5-4 | . | CASSLQGGVSYEQYF | TGTGCCAGCAGCTTACAGGGTGGGGTCTCCTACGAGCAGTACTTC
TRBJ2-1 | . | TRBV10-3 | . | CAISESGQTNNEQFF | TGTGCCATCAGTGAGTCTGGACAGACCAACAATGAGCAGTTCTTC